The clone carrying this T cell receptor (beta chain) was detected many times. The sample originates from a study of T cells in Graves' hyperthyroidism and ophthalmopathy. Diagnostic assessment was based on clinical symptoms, serum thyroxine and TRAb, thyroid ultrasound and orbital computed tomography. Regions amplified from RNA transcripts were the TCR beta CDR3 regions. The HTBI primer set drove a first-round RT-PCR of the TCR CDR3. TCRdb redid the calling of the multiplex PCR reads with MiXCR, one entry per CDR3 protein. The repertoire holds about 560,000 distinct CDR3 sequences, with 11% to 15% as singletons. CDR3 length equals 14 residues. The germline V gene encodes CDR1 LGHDT and CDR2 YNNKEL (reference sequence). Trimming cost V 6 bases and J 4 bases; bases outside gene matches: 6.

The sequence was obtained from a woman aged 40 to 50 with Graves' hyperthyroidism. V is TRBV3-1 and J is TRBJ2-7, with 10 bases that match TRBD1. The source material was blood. The CDR3 region has the DNA TGTGCCAGCAGTGAGACAGGGGGCAGGTACGAGCAGTACTTC. Translating gives CASSETGGRYEQYF.